Below, 18 T cell receptor beta chains from the same sample are listed, as sequenced in a study of blood T cell repertoires in COVID-19. Sequencing was performed with immunoSEQ multiplex PCR; in TCRdb, only in-frame clones are kept and a portion is missing. This sample has 82,000 or so clones, with 75% to 90% found just once. Sequenced input: PBMCs or T cells enriched from blood (not recorded which). The receptors here all came from a woman between 45 and 60 years old with acute COVID-19.

This clone was seen a few times. The rearrangement joins TRBV7-9 to TRBJ2-2; 8 bases fit TRBD2. Germline CDR1 reads SEHNR; CDR2 reads FQNEAQ (reference sequence). The CDR3 has 16 residues. With 0 bases clipped from V and 4 bases from J, the junction kept 4 bases outside the gene matches. The CDR3 nucleotides read TGTGCCAGCAGCTTAGCGGGGCTAGCGGGCACCGGGGAGCTGTTTTTT. Translation: CASSLAGLAGTGELFF.

The chain is built from TRBV30 and TRBJ2-7; a possible D gene is TRBD2 (5 bases). CDR3 length equals 13 residues. Trimming removed 0 bases from V and 6 bases from J, with 12 bases in between. Germline CDR1 reads GTSNPN; CDR2 reads SVGIG (reference sequence). This chain's CDR3 is CAWSVRQAGEQYF. In DNA form, the CDR3 reads TGTGCCTGGAGTGTACGGCAGGCGGGCGAGCAGTACTTC.

This clone appeared a few times. This chain links TRBV10-2 with TRBJ2-5, with 10 positions matching TRBD2. The V and J ends lost 8 bases and 3 bases, in that order; junction bases with no gene match: 15. The CDR3 loop spans 17 amino acids. Germline V gives CDR1 WSHSY, CDR2 SAAADI. CDR3 in DNA: TGCGCCAGCCAAGAGACCCCTAGCGGGAGCCTAAAAGAGACCCAGTACTTC. It translates to CASQETPSGSLKETQYF.

This clone was seen only once. The chain carries TRBV5-6 and TRBJ2-5; 10 bases agree with TRBD2. Per germline, CDR1 SGHDT and CDR2 YYEEEE. This CDR3 is built from 15 residues. Trimming cost V 4 bases and J 1 base; bases outside gene matches: 4. CDR3 nucleotide sequence: TGTGCCAGCAGCGAAGCGGGAGGGGGCCAAGAGACCCAGTACTTC. This gives the protein CASSEAGGGQETQYF.

The rearrangement joins TRBV5-8 to TRBJ1-5; tentative D call: TRBD1 (6 bases). CDR3 length: 17 amino acids. Trimming pared 0 bases from V and 6 bases from J, leaving 19 bases between. Germline assignment: CDR1 SGHTS and CDR2 YDEGEE. The CDR3 loop reads CASSLEVSRGVVQPQHF. For the CDR3, the DNA is TGTGCCAGCAGCTTGGAGGTATCCAGGGGCGTTGTTCAGCCCCAGCATTTT.

J is TRBJ1-2 and V is TRBV10-3; D not resolved. This CDR3 is built from 15 residues. The germline gives CDR1 ENHRY, CDR2 SYGVKD. The V end was cut by 7 bases, the J end by 5 bases, with 20 bases between. The CDR3 bases are TGTGCCATCATCGAGGCCCCCGCGGGCCCTTATGGCTACACCTTC. Its translation: CAIIEAPAGPYGYTF.

This chain uses TRBV19 with TRBJ2-5; 9 bases fit TRBD1. In germline, CDR1 is LNHDA, CDR2 SQIVND (reference sequence). This CDR3 region has 17 residues. The trim removed 3 bases at V and 0 bases at J, leaving 8 bases unmatched. The DNA for the CDR3 is TGTGCCAGTAGTATCACCACAGGGGGCACGTACCAAGAGACCCAGTACTTC. Its translation: CASSITTGGTYQETQYF.

V and J are TRBV7-9 and TRBJ1-2; 7 nucleotides agree with TRBD1. CDR3 length: 15 residues. The V gene's germline CDR1 is SEHNR and CDR2 FQNEAQ (reference sequence). V was pared by 1 base and J by 0 bases, with 2 bases of the junction left unmatched. In DNA form, the CDR3 reads TGTGCCAGCAGCTTAGGACAGGGCACTAACTATGGCTACACCTTC. It encodes CASSLGQGTNYGYTF.

V usage is TRBV6-6 and J usage is TRBJ1-1; 7 nucleotides align to TRBD1. With 6 bases clipped from V and 7 bases from J, the junction kept 5 bases outside the gene matches. This CDR3 has 12 amino acids. Germline V gene sequence: CDR1 MNHNY, CDR2 SVGAGI (reference sequence). The CDR3 sequence is CASSQGESEAFF. CDR3 bases: TGTGCCAGCAGCCAGGGGGAGAGTGAAGCTTTCTTT.

This chain links TRBV9 with TRBJ1-2, with 10 bases identical to TRBD1. This CDR3 comprises 15 residues. From germline, CDR1 is SGDLS and CDR2 YYNGEE. Trimming took 3 bases from V and 5 from J; bases not matched to a gene: 7. CDR3 DNA sequence: TGTGCCAGCAGCGGCGACAGGGGGCGCTGGTATGGCTACACCTTC. Its translation: CASSGDRGRWYGYTF.

The chain carries TRBV20-1 and TRBJ2-3, with D possibly matching TRBD2 (6 bases). Germline CDR1 is DFQATT and CDR2 is SNEGSKA (reference sequence). V was trimmed by 3 bases and J by 1 base, leaving 26 bases between them. This CDR3 spans 19 amino acids. CDR3 sequence reads: CSASGLSGEGLARTDTQYF. The CDR3 coding sequence is TGCAGTGCTAGTGGGTTATCGGGAGAGGGGCTTGCCCGCACAGATACGCAGTATTTT.

This clone appeared a single time. This chain joins TRBV30 and TRBJ2-7, with D possibly being TRBD2 (5 bases). V lost 3 bases and J 3 bases, leaving 12 bases between the germline ends. This CDR3 has 13 residues. The germline gives CDR1 GTSNPN, CDR2 SVGIG (reference sequence). The CDR3, as DNA: TGTGCCTGGAGCCCCGGGGTAGGCTACGAGCAGTACTTC. It codes for CAWSPGVGYEQYF. The whole variable domain, remainder taken from reference TRBV30 and TRBJ2-7, is SQTIHQWPATLVQPVGSPLSLECTVEGTSNPNLYWYRQAAGRGLQLLFYSVGIGQISSEVPQNLSASRPQDRQFILSSKKLLLSDSGFYLCAWSPGVGYEQYFGPGTRLTVT.

The chain recombines TRBV7-9 with TRBJ2-1, with D possibly matching TRBD2 (5 bases). Germline CDR1 and CDR2: SEHNR and FQNEAQ (reference sequence). The CDR3 sequence is 12 residues long. V dropped 3 bases and J dropped 9 bases, with 9 bases sitting between them. The DNA of the CDR3 is TGTGCCAGCAGCTTCACGGGGTTTGAGCAGTTCTTC. As protein: CASSFTGFEQFF.

The CDR3 coding sequence is TGTGCCAGCAGCTTTGGGACAGGGGACTCTGGAAACACCATATATTTT. Protein sequence: CASSFGTGDSGNTIYF. The chain combines TRBV7-2 with TRBJ1-3; TRBD1 matches at 10 bases. The CDR3 consists of 16 residues. The germline V gene encodes CDR1 SGHTA and CDR2 FQGNSA. Trimming cost V 3 bases and J 0 bases; bases outside gene matches: 2.

This clone was detected only a few times. This chain joins TRBV10-1 and TRBJ1-3; D remains unclear. CDR1 is WNHNN, CDR2 SYGVQD, per germline (reference sequence). CDR3 length equals 16 residues. The V and J ends lost 2 bases and 0 bases respectively, with 11 bases between them. This chain's CDR3 is CASSESTPASGNTIYF. CDR3 DNA sequence: TGCGCCAGCAGTGAGAGCACTCCCGCCTCTGGAAACACCATATATTTT.

The rearrangement uses TRBV7-9 and TRBJ1-1; D not certain. V lost 5 bases and J lost 2, with 9 bases in between. This CDR3 has 13 amino acids. CDR1 is SEHNR and CDR2 is FQNEAQ in the germline V gene (reference sequence). CDR3 DNA: TGTGCCAGCAGCGAGTTAAGTAACACTGAAGCTTTCTTT. Translating gives CASSELSNTEAFF.

V usage is TRBV4-1 and J usage is TRBJ2-2; D uncertain. This CDR3 region has 17 residues. Germline CDR1 and CDR2: MGHRA and YSYEKL. The ends were cut back, 0 bases at V and 0 bases at J, with 11 bases in the middle. The CDR3 here is CASSQEALPANTGELFF. The CDR3 DNA sequence: TGCGCCAGCAGCCAAGAAGCGCTGCCCGCGAACACCGGGGAGCTGTTTTTT.

V is TRBV9 and J is TRBJ1-1; D possibly corresponds to TRBD1 (5 bases). V lost 4 bases to trimming and J lost 4 bases, with 14 bases between them. The germline CDR1 and CDR2 sequences are SGDLS and YYNGEE. The CDR3 loop spans 14 amino acids. The CDR3 nucleotides read TGTGCCAGCAGCCCCCGGAGGGGAGGCACTGAAGCTTTCTTT. This encodes CASSPRRGGTEAFF.